The T cell receptor beta chain under discussion was sequenced for a study of long-term antiretroviral therapy in people with HIV. Points from the study as a whole: Control repertoires displayed wider CDR3 length ranges than the HIV repertoires. Subsequent to ART, diversity was augmented yet persisted below that of transplant donor controls.

With survey level as its setting, the immunoSEQ assay was v3.0. Only in-frame clones appear in the TCRdb table, and some are missing; sequencing was by immunoSEQ multiplex PCR. The sample shows more than 25,000 clones, more than 80% of them seen only once. The length of the CDR3 is 15 residues. V shed 1 base and J shed 4 bases, with 13 bases lying between them. Germline V gives CDR1 SGHAT, CDR2 FQNNGV. About this clone: Its cognate antigen is unknown.

At minimum, one pre-ART and two post-ART PBMC samples were obtained from each donor. The chain employs TRBV11-2 and TRBJ1-2; D call uncertain. This sequence was found in a man aged 35-49 years with HIV. The sample was unsorted PBMCs, taken 3 years after starting antiretroviral therapy. This CDR3 reads CASSLVNFGTYGYTF. DNA for the CDR3: TGTGCCAGCAGCTTAGTAAATTTTGGAACCTATGGCTACACCTTC.